These T cell receptor beta chains were read from a single sample in a study of radiotherapy plus CTLA-4 blockade in lung cancer. The repertoire was sequenced with immunoSEQ multiplex PCR; TCRdb's copy has only in-frame clones and lacks some. In the table there are about 88,000 clones, around 72% of which are singletons. Sample: peripheral blood, taken from a patient treated with radiotherapy plus ipilimumab. The receptors derive from a human donor with non-small cell lung cancer that progressed on radiotherapy plus ipilimumab. Both conserved end residues are part of each CDR3. The D gene is left open where the match is weak. A row's size may be missing; if present it is once, few, many or a size class.

D gene: TRBD2; V gene: TRBV4-1; clone size: .; J gene: TRBJ2-2; CDR3 DNA: TGCGCCAGCACTCCGGGGACTAGCACCGGGGAGCTGTTTTTT; CDR3 protein: CASTPGTSTGELFF
D gene: .; V gene: TRBV15; clone size: .; J gene: TRBJ2-1; CDR3 DNA: TGTGCCACCAGCACAGGATCAGGGGTTGGTGAGCAGTTCTTC; CDR3 protein: CATSTGSGVGEQFF
D gene: .; V gene: TRBV11-2; clone size: .; J gene: TRBJ2-5; CDR3 DNA: TGTGCCAGCAGCCTATCGTGGGAGACCCAGTACTTC; CDR3 protein: CASSLSWETQYF
D gene: .; V gene: TRBV13; clone size: .; J gene: TRBJ1-1; CDR3 DNA: TGTGCCAGCAGTTTGACAGCGAACACTGAAGCTTTCTTT; CDR3 protein: CASSLTANTEAFF
D gene: .; V gene: TRBV2; clone size: .; J gene: TRBJ1-4; CDR3 DNA: TGTGCCAGTTCAGGGGCCGCGGGTAATGAAAAACTGTTTTTT; CDR3 protein: CASSGAAGNEKLFF
D gene: TRBD2; V gene: TRBV9; clone size: .; J gene: TRBJ2-2; CDR3 DNA: TGTGCCAGCAGCGTAACTAGCGGGAGTACGAACACCGGGGAGCTGTTTTTT; CDR3 protein: CASSVTSGSTNTGELFF
D gene: TRBD2; V gene: TRBV6-1; clone size: .; J gene: TRBJ2-7; CDR3 DNA: TGTGCCAGCACAACAGCGGGAGATGGCCCCTGGGAGCAGTACTTC; CDR3 protein: CASTTAGDGPWEQYF
D gene: .; V gene: TRBV7-8; clone size: few; J gene: TRBJ2-2; CDR3 DNA: TGTGCCAGCAGCCTCCGGGACGACACCGGGGAGCTGTTTTTT; CDR3 protein: CASSLRDDTGELFF
D gene: TRBD1; V gene: TRBV27; clone size: .; J gene: TRBJ2-7; CDR3 DNA: TGTGCCAGCAGTTTCTCTCAGGGGGAGAGCTCCTACGAGCAGTACTTC; CDR3 protein: CASSFSQGESSYEQYF
D gene: TRBD1; V gene: TRBV11-2; clone size: .; J gene: TRBJ2-5; CDR3 DNA: TGTGCCAGCAGCCGTGGACAGGGTCAGTACTTC; CDR3 protein: CASSRGQGQYF
D gene: .; V gene: TRBV18; clone size: .; J gene: TRBJ2-7; CDR3 DNA: TGTGCCAGCTCACCAATCGCAGGGGCCTACTACGAGCAGTACTTC; CDR3 protein: CASSPIAGAYYEQYF
D gene: .; V gene: TRBV5-1; clone size: .; J gene: TRBJ2-3; CDR3 DNA: TGCGCCAGCAGCCCAGGATCGGGAGCCGATACGCAGTATTTT; CDR3 protein: CASSPGSGADTQYF
D gene: .; V gene: TRBV5-6; clone size: few; J gene: TRBJ2-3; CDR3 DNA: TGTGCCAGCAGCTTGGGAGGACAGCCAAGCACAGATACGCAGTATTTT; CDR3 protein: CASSLGGQPSTDTQYF
D gene: .; V gene: TRBV4-2; clone size: .; J gene: TRBJ2-5; CDR3 DNA: TGTGCCAGCAGCCAAGAAGGAGGGTCCCAAGAGACCCAGTACTTC; CDR3 protein: CASSQEGGSQETQYF
D gene: .; V gene: TRBV2; clone size: .; J gene: TRBJ1-1; CDR3 DNA: TGTGCCAGCAGTGAGGGGAGGAACACTGAAGCTTTCTTT; CDR3 protein: CASSEGRNTEAFF
D gene: .; V gene: TRBV28; clone size: few; J gene: TRBJ2-3; CDR3 DNA: TGTGCCAGCGCGACGGTCACAGATACGCAGTATTTT; CDR3 protein: CASATVTDTQYF
D gene: .; V gene: TRBV28; clone size: .; J gene: TRBJ2-1; CDR3 DNA: TGTGCCAGCAGTTTTGGTTGGGGGCGGGAGCGTACCTCCTACAATGAGCAGTTCTTC; CDR3 protein: CASSFGWGRERTSYNEQFF
D gene: TRBD2; V gene: TRBV15; clone size: .; J gene: TRBJ2-1; CDR3 DNA: TGTGCCACCAGCAGAGATCCCACAAGCGGGGGTAATGAGCAGTTCTTC; CDR3 protein: CATSRDPTSGGNEQFF
D gene: .; V gene: TRBV5-1; clone size: few; J gene: TRBJ2-1; CDR3 DNA: TGCGCCAGCAGCATCCAGGACAATGAGCAGTTCTTC; CDR3 protein: CASSIQDNEQFF
D gene: .; V gene: TRBV7-9; clone size: .; J gene: TRBJ2-1; CDR3 DNA: TGTGCCAGCAGCGCCCAGGCGGGTAGCTCCTACAATGAGCAGTTCTTC; CDR3 protein: CASSAQAGSSYNEQFF
D gene: TRBD2; V gene: TRBV2; clone size: .; J gene: TRBJ2-1; CDR3 DNA: TGTGCCAGCAGTGAGACTAGCGGGAGTGGAAATGAGCAGTTCTTC; CDR3 protein: CASSETSGSGNEQFF
D gene: TRBD1; V gene: TRBV28; clone size: few; J gene: TRBJ1-4; CDR3 DNA: TGTGCCAGCAGTTTGGTAAGAGGGACAGGTTGGTACCTGTTTTTT; CDR3 protein: CASSLVRGTGWYLFF
D gene: .; V gene: TRBV7-8; clone size: .; J gene: TRBJ1-5; CDR3 DNA: TGTGCCAGCAGCTTGGACAGCCGCAATCAGCCCCAGCATTTT; CDR3 protein: CASSLDSRNQPQHF
D gene: TRBD2; V gene: TRBV9; clone size: few; J gene: TRBJ2-1; CDR3 DNA: TGTGCCAGCAGCCCCGGGACTAGCGATAGCAATGAGCAGTTCTTC; CDR3 protein: CASSPGTSDSNEQFF
D gene: .; V gene: TRBV5-4; clone size: .; J gene: TRBJ2-1; CDR3 DNA: TGTGCCAGCAGCGTGACTAACTACAATGAGCAGTTCTTC; CDR3 protein: CASSVTNYNEQFF
D gene: TRBD2; V gene: TRBV28; clone size: .; J gene: TRBJ2-7; CDR3 DNA: TGTGCCAGCAGCCGCGGGGGGACGTACGAGCAGTACTTC; CDR3 protein: CASSRGGTYEQYF
D gene: TRBD2; V gene: TRBV4-1; clone size: .; J gene: TRBJ2-1; CDR3 DNA: TGCGCCAGCAGCCAATACGGGCTAGCGGGCTCACACAATGAGCAGTTCTTC; CDR3 protein: CASSQYGLAGSHNEQFF